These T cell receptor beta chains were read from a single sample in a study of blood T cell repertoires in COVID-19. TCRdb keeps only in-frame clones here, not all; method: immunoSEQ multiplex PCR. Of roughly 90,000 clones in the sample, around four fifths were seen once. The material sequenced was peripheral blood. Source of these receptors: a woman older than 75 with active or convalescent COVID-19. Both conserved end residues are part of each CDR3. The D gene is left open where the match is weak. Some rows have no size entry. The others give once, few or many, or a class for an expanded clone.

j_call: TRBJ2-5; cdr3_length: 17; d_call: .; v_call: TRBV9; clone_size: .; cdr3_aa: CASSVMSGGRRQETQYF; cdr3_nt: TGTGCCAGCAGCGTAATGTCGGGCGGCCGGAGGCAAGAGACCCAGTACTTC
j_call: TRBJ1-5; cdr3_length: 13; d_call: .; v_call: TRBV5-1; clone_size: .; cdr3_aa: CASSLVAGQPQHF; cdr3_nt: TGCGCCAGCAGCTTGGTGGCGGGACAGCCCCAGCATTTT
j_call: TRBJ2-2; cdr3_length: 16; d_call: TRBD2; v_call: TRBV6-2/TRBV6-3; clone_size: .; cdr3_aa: CASSPDSGGPHGELFF; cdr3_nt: TGTGCCAGCAGCCCTGATAGCGGGGGACCTCACGGGGAGCTGTTTTTT
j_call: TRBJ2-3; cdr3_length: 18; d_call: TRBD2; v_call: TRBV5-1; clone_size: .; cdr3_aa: CASSSRTSGRVITDTQYF; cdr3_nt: TGCGCCAGCAGCTCACGGACTAGCGGGAGGGTCATCACAGATACGCAGTATTTT
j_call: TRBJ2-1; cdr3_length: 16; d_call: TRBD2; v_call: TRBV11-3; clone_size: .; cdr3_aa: CASSLDWIAGEGEQFF; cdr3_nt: TGTGCCAGCAGCTTAGATTGGATAGCGGGGGAAGGTGAGCAGTTCTTC
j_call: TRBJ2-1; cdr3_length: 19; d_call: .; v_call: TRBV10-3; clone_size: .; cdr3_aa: CAISEPRRGVDVSYNEQFF; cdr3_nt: TGTGCCATCAGTGAACCTAGAAGGGGCGTAGATGTTTCCTACAATGAGCAGTTCTTC
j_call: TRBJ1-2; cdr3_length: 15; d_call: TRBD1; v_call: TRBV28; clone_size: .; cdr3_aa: CASSSDRAPPYGYTF; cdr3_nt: TGTGCCAGCAGTAGTGACAGGGCACCGCCTTATGGCTACACCTTC
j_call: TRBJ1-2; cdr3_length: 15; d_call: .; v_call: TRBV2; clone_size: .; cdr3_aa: CASTLSPLRVAGYTF; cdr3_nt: TGTGCCAGCACTCTTAGCCCCCTGAGGGTTGCTGGCTACACCTTC
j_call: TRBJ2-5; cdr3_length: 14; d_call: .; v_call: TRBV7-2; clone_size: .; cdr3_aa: CASSPLSIQETQYF; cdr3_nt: TGTGCCAGCAGCCCTCTAAGCATACAAGAGACCCAGTACTTC
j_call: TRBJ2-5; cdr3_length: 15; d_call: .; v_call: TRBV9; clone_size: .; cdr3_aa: CASSVGTLYQETQYF; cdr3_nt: TGTGCCAGCAGCGTAGGCACGCTATACCAAGAGACCCAGTACTTC
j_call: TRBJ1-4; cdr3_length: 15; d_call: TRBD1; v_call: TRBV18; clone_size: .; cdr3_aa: CASSPGDRINEKLFF; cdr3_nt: TGTGCCAGCTCACCCGGGGACAGGATTAATGAAAAACTGTTTTTT
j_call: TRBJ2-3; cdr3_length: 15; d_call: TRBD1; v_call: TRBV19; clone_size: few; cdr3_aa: CASSDRTGGGGTQYF; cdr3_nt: TGTGCCAGTAGTGACCGGACAGGGGGAGGTGGTACGCAGTATTTT
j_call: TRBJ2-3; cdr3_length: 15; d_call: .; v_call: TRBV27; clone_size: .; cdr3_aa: CASSSWWGSTDTQYF; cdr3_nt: TGTGCCAGCAGTTCCTGGTGGGGCTCCACAGATACGCAGTATTTT
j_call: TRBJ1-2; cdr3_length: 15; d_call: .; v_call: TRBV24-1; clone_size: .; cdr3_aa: CATSEPGTPLGGYTF; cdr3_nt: TGTGCCACCAGTGAACCGGGGACACCCCTCGGAGGCTACACCTTC
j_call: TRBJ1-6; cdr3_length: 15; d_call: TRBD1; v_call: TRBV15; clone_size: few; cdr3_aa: CATSRGRQGNSPLHF; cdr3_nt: TGTGCCACCAGCAGAGGCCGACAGGGAAATTCACCCCTCCACTTT
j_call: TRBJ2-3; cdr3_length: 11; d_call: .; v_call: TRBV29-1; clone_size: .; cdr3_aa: CSVVSRDTQYF; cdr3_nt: TGCAGCGTTGTATCTCGGGATACGCAGTATTTT
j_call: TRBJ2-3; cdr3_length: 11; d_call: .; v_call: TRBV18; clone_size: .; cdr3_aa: CASSPERTQYF; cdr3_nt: TGTGCCAGCTCACCGGAGCGTACGCAGTATTTT
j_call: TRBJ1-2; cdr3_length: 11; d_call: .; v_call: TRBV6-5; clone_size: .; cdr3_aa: CASTTGYGYTF; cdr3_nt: TGTGCCAGCACCACGGGCTATGGCTACACCTTC
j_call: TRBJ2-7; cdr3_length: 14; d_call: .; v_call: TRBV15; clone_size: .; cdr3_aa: CATSRLTGNYEQYF; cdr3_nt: TGTGCCACCAGCAGGTTGACAGGAAACTACGAGCAGTACTTC
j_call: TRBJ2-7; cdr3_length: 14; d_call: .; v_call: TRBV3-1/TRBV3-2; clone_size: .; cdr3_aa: CASSPGTRVVKQYF; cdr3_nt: TGTGCCAGCAGCCCCGGGACACGGGTTGTCAAGCAGTACTTC
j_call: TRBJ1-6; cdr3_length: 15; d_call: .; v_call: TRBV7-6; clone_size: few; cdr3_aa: CASSPRKVAGSPLHF; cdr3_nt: TGTGCCAGCAGCCCCAGAAAGGTGGCGGGTTCACCCCTCCACTTT
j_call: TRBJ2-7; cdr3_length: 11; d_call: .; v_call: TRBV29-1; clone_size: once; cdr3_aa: CSVEDSYEQYF; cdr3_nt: TGCAGCGTTGAAGACTCGTACGAGCAGTACTTC
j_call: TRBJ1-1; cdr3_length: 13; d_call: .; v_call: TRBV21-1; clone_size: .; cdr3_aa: CASRLPDTMTAFF; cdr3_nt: TGTGCCAGCAGGCTTCCGGACACCATGACTGCTTTCTTT
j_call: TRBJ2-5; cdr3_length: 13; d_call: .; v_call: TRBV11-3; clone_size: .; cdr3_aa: CASSPGIQETQYF; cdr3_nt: TGTGCCAGCAGCCCCGGGATTCAAGAGACCCAGTACTTC
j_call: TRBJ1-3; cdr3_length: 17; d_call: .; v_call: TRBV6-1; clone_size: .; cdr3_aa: CASSEAGAFGARNTIYF; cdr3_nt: TGTGCCAGCAGTGAAGCGGGAGCGTTCGGAGCCCGAAACACCATATATTTT
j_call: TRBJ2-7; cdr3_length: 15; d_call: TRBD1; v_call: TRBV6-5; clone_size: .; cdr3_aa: CASSYSGTVSYEQYF; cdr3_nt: TGTGCCAGCAGTTACTCCGGGACAGTGTCCTACGAGCAGTACTTC
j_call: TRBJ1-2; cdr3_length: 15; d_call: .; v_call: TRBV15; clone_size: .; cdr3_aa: CATSRGGEEDYGYTF; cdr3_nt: TGTGCCACCAGCAGAGGCGGGGAAGAGGACTATGGCTACACCTTC
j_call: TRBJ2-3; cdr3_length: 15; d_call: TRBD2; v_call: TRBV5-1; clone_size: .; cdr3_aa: CASRSSGGVPDTQYF; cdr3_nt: TGCGCCAGCAGATCTAGCGGGGGGGTTCCAGATACGCAGTATTTT
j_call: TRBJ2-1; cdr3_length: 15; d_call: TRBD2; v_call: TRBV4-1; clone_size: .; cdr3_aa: CASSQGRAPYNEQFF; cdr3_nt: TGCGCCAGCAGCCAGGGGAGGGCTCCCTACAATGAGCAGTTCTTC
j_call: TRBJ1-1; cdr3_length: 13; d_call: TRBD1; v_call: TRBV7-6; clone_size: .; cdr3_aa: CASSVTGGTEAFF; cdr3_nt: TGTGCCAGCAGCGTCACAGGGGGCACTGAAGCTTTCTTT
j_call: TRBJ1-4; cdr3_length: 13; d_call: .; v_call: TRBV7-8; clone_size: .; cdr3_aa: CASSLVGDEKLFF; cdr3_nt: TGTGCCAGCAGCTTAGTCGGGGATGAAAAACTGTTTTTT
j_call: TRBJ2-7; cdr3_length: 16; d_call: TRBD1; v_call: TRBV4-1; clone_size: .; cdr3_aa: CASSLPDRVSPYEQYF; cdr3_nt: TGCGCCAGCAGCCTACCGGACAGGGTGAGCCCCTACGAGCAGTACTTC
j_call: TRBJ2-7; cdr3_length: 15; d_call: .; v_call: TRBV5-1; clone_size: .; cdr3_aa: CASSRQGGLRDEQYF; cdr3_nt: TGCGCCAGCAGTCGTCAGGGGGGCCTCCGGGACGAGCAGTACTTC
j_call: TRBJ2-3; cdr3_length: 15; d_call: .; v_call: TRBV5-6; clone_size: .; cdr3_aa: CASSLYEFPWDTQYF; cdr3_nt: TGTGCCAGCAGCTTGTATGAGTTTCCCTGGGATACGCAGTATTTT
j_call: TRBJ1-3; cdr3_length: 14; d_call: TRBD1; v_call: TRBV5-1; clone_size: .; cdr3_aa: CASSNTGDGNTIYF; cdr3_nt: TGCGCCAGCAGCAACACAGGGGACGGAAACACCATATATTTT
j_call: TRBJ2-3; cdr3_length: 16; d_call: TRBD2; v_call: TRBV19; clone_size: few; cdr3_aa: CASSRNSGGSTDTQYF; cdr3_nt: TGTGCCAGTAGTAGGAATAGCGGGGGGAGCACAGATACGCAGTATTTT
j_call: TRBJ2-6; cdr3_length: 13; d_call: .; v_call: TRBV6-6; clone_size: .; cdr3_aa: CAGGGGGANVLTF; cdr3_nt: TGTGCCGGGGGGGGCGGCGGGGCCAACGTCCTGACTTTC
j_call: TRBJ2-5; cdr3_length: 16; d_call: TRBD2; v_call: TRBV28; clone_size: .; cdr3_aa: CASSFRTSGVKETQYF; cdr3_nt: TGTGCCAGCAGTTTCAGGACTAGCGGAGTTAAAGAGACCCAGTACTTC
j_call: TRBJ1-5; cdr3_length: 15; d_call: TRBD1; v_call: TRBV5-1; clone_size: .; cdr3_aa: CASSSQGASGQPQHF; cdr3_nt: TGCGCCAGCAGCTCCCAGGGGGCATCTGGACAGCCCCAGCATTTT
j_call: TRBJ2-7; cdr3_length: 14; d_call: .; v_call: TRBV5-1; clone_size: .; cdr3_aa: CASSPSEPRLEQYF; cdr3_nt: TGCGCCAGCAGCCCTAGCGAACCAAGGCTCGAGCAGTACTTC
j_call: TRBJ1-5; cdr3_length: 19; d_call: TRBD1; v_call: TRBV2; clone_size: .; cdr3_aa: CASGSTGFSLLGKTQPQHF; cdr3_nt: TGTGCCAGCGGGTCGACAGGGTTTTCTTTATTAGGAAAGACTCAGCCCCAGCATTTT
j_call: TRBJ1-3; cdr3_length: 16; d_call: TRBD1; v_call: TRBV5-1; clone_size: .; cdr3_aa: CASSGGQGGTGNTIYF; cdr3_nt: TGCGCCAGCAGCGGGGGACAGGGTGGGACTGGAAACACCATATATTTT
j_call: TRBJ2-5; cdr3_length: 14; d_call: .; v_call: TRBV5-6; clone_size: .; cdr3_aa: CASSLGAVQETQYF; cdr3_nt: TGTGCCAGCAGCTTGGGGGCAGTGCAAGAGACCCAGTACTTC
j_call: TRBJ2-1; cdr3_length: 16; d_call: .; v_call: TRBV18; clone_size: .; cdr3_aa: CASSPGIFRESRAQFF; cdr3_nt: TGTGCCAGCTCACCAGGTATTTTTCGGGAGTCTCGGGCGCAGTTCTTC
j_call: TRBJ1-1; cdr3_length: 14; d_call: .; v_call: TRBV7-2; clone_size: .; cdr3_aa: CASSPSAGDAEAFF; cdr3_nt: TGTGCCAGCAGCCCATCTGCAGGGGACGCTGAAGCTTTCTTT
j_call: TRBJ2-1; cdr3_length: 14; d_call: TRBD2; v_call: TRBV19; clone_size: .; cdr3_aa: CASRTSGRNNEQFF; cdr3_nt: TGTGCCAGTAGAACTAGCGGGAGAAACAATGAGCAGTTCTTC
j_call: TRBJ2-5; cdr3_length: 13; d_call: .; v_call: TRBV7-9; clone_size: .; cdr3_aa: CASSLGQYETQYF; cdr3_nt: TGTGCCAGCAGCCTTGGACAGTACGAGACCCAGTACTTC
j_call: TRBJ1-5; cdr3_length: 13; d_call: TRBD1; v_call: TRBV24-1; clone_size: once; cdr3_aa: CATSRQGSQPQHF; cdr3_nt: TGTGCCACCAGCCGACAGGGGAGTCAGCCCCAGCATTTT
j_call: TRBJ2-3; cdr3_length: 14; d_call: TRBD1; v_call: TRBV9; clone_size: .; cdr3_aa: CASSRDRGRDTQYF; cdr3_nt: TGTGCCAGCAGCCGGGACAGGGGGCGGGATACGCAGTATTTT
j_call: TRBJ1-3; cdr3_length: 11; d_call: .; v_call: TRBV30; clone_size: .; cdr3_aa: CARESGNTIYF; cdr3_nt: TGTGCACGGGAGTCTGGAAACACCATATATTTT
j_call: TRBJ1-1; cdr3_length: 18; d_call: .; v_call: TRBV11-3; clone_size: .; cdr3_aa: CASSLGRPFSGSGTEAFF; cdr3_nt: TGTGCCAGCAGCTTAGGTCGCCCTTTTTCAGGGTCGGGCACTGAAGCTTTCTTT
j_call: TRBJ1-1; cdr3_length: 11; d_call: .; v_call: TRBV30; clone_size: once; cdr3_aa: CASFRRTEAFF; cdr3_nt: TGTGCCTCCTTCCGGAGGACTGAAGCTTTCTTT
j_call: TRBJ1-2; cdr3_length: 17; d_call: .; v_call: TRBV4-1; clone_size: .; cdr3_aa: CASSQEGGGAALYGYTF; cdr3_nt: TGCGCCAGCAGCCAAGAAGGGGGAGGGGCCGCCCTCTATGGCTACACCTTC
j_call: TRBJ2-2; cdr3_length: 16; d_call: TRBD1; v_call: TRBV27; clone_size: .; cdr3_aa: CASGELGQGIGGELFF; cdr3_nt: TGTGCCAGCGGTGAACTTGGACAGGGGATAGGCGGGGAGCTGTTTTTT